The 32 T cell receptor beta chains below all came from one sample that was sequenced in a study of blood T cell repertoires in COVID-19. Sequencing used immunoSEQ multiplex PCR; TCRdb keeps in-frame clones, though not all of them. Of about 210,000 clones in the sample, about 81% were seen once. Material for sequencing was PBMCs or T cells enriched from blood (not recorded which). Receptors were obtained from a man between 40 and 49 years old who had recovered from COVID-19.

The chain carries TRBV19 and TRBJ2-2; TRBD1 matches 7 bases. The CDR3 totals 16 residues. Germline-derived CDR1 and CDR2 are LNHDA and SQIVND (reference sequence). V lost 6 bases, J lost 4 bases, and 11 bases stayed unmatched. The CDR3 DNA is TGTGCCAGTAGCCGCTTCATAGGGGGCGGCACCGGGGAGCTGTTTTTT. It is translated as CASSRFIGGGTGELFF.

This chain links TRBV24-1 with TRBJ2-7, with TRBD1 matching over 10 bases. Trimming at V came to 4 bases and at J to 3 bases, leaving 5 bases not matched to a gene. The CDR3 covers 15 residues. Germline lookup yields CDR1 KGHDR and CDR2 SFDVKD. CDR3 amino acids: CATSDSGTGVYEQYF. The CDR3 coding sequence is TGTGCCACCAGTGACTCCGGGACAGGGGTCTACGAGCAGTACTTC.

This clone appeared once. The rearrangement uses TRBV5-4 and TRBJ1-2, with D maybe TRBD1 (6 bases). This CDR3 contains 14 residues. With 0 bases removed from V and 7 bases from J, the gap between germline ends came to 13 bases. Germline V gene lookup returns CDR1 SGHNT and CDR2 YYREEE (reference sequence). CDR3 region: CASSLGQGPGGYTF. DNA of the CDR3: TGTGCCAGCAGCTTGGGTCAGGGGCCGGGTGGCTACACCTTC. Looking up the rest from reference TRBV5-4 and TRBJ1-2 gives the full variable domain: ETGVTQSPTHLIKTRGQQVTLRCSSQSGHNTVSWYQQALGQGPQFIFQYYREEENGRGNFPPRFSGLQFPNYSSELNVNALELDDSALYLCASSLGQGPGGYTFGSGTRLTVV.

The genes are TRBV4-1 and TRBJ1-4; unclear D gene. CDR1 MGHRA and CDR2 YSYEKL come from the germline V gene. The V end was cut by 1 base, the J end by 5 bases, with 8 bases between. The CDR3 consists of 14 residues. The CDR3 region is CASSQVGRNEKLFF. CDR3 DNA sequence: TGCGCCAGCAGCCAAGTCGGTCGAAATGAAAAACTGTTTTTT.

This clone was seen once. The CDR3 is CASSHGTANANTEAFF. DNA of the CDR3: TGTGCCAGCTCACACGGGACAGCAAACGCGAACACTGAAGCTTTCTTT. V and J are TRBV18 and TRBJ1-1, with TRBD1 matching over 7 bases. Trimming took 4 bases from V and 1 from J; bases not matched to a gene: 9. CDR3 length: 16 amino acids. Germline assignment: CDR1 KGHSH and CDR2 LQKENI.

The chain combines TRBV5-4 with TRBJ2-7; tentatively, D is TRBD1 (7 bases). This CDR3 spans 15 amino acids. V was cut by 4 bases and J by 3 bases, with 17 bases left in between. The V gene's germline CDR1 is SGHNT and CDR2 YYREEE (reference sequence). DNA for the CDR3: TGTGCCAGCAGCCAGGCGGCGGGACAGAACTACGAGCAGTACTTC. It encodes CASSQAAGQNYEQYF.

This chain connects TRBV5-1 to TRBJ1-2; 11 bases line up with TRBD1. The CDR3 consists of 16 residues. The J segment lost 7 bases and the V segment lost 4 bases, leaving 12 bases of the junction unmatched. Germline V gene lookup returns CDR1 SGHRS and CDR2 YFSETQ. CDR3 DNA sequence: TGCGCCAGCAGCCGTCTTACTGGACAGGGGGCGACTGGCTACACCTTC. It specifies CASSRLTGQGATGYTF.

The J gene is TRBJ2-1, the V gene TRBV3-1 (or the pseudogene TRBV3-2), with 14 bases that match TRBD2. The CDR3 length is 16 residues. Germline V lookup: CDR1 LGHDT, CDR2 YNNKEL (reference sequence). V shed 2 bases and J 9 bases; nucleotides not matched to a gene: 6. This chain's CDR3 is CASSQRGTSGGREQFF. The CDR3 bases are TGTGCCAGCAGCCAACGAGGGACTAGCGGGGGACGTGAGCAGTTCTTC.

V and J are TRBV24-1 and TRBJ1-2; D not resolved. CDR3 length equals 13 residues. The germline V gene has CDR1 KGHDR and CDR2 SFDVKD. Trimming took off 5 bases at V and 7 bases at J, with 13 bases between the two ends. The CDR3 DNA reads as TGTGCCACCAGTGGGATGAATGACTCTGGCTACACCTTC. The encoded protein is CATSGMNDSGYTF.

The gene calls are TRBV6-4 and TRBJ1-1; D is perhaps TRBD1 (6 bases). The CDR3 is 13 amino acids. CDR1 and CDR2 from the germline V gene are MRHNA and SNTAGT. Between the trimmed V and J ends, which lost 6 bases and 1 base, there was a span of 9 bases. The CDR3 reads CASSQGQNTEAFF. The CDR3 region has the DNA TGTGCCAGCAGCCAGGGACAGAACACTGAAGCTTTCTTT.

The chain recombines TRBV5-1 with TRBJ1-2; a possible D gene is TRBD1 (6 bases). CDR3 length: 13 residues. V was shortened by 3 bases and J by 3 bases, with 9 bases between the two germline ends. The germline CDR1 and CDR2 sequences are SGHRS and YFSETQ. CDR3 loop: CASSSSGDYGYTF. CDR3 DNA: TGCGCCAGCAGCTCCTCAGGGGACTATGGCTACACCTTC.

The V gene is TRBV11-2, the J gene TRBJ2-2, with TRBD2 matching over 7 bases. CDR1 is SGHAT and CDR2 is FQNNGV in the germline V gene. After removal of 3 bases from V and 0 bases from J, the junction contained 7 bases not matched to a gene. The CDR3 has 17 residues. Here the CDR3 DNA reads TGTGCCAGCAGCTTCCCCCAAGGACTAGCGAACACCGGGGAGCTGTTTTTT. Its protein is CASSFPQGLANTGELFF.

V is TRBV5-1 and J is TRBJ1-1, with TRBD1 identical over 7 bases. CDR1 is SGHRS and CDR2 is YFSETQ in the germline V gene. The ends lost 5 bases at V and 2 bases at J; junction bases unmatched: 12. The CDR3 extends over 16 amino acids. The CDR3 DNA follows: TGCGCCAGCAGGCTAGGACAGGCCTTTTCAAACACTGAAGCTTTCTTT. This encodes CASRLGQAFSNTEAFF.

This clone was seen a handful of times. CDR3: CASSLDGGDYEQYF. In DNA, the CDR3 is TGTGCCAGCAGCTTGGATGGAGGGGACTACGAGCAGTACTTC. This sequence joins TRBV5-6 and TRBJ2-7; tentative D call: TRBD2 (6 bases). CDR1 and CDR2 (germline): SGHDT, YYEEEE. V gave up 0 bases and J gave up 3 bases, with 10 bases separating them. This CDR3 is built from 14 residues.

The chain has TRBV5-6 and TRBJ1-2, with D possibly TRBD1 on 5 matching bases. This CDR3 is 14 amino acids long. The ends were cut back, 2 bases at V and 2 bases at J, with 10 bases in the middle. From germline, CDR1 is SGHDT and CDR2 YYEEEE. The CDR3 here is CASSLKTVNYGYTF. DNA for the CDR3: TGTGCCAGCAGCTTAAAGACAGTGAACTATGGCTACACCTTC.

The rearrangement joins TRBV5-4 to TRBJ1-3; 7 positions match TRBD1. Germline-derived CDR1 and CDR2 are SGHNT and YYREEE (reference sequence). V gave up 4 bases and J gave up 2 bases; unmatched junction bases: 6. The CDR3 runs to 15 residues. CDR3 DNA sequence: TGTGCCAGCAGCCGACAGGGACCTCCTGGAAACACCATATATTTT. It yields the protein CASSRQGPPGNTIYF.

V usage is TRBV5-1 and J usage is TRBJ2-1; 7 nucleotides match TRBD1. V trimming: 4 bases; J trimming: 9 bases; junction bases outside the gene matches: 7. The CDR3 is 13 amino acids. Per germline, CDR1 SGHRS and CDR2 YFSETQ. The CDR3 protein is CASSMTGSPEQFF. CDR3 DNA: TGCGCCAGCAGCATGACAGGGAGCCCTGAGCAGTTCTTC. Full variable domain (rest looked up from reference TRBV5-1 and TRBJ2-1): KAGVTQTPRYLIKTRGQQVTLSCSPISGHRSVSWYQQTPGQGLQFLFEYFSETQRNKGNFPGRFSGRQFSNSRSEMNVSTLELGDSALYLCASSMTGSPEQFFGPGTRLTVL.

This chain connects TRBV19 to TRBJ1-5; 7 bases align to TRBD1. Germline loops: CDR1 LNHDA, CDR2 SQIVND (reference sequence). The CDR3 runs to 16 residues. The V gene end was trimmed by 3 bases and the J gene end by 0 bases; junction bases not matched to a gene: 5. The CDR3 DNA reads TGTGCCAGTAGTATTACGGGACAGTATAGCAATCAGCCCCAGCATTTT. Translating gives CASSITGQYSNQPQHF.

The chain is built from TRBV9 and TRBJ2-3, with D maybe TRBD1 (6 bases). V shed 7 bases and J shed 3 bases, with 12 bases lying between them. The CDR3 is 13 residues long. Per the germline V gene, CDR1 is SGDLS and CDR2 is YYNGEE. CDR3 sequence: CASGYRVTDTQYF. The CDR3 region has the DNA TGTGCCAGCGGCTACAGGGTGACAGATACGCAGTATTTT.

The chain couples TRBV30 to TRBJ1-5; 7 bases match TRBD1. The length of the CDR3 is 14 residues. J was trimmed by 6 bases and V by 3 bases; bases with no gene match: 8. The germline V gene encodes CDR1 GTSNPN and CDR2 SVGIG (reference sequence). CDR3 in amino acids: CAWRTGTGGQPQHF. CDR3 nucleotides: TGTGCCTGGAGGACAGGGACTGGGGGTCAGCCCCAGCATTTT. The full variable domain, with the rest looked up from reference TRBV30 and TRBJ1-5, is SQTIHQWPATLVQPVGSPLSLECTVEGTSNPNLYWYRQAAGRGLQLLFYSVGIGQISSEVPQNLSASRPQDRQFILSSKKLLLSDSGFYLCAWRTGTGGQPQHFGDGTRLSIL.

The CDR3 DNA follows: TGCGCCAGCAGCCAAGTCCAGGGTTGGACAGATACGCAGTATTTT. It codes for CASSQVQGWTDTQYF. V is TRBV4-1 and J is TRBJ2-3; possibly TRBD1 for D (5 bases). Germline assignment: CDR1 MGHRA and CDR2 YSYEKL. With 1 base removed from V and 3 bases from J, the gap between germline ends came to 11 bases. This CDR3 comprises 15 residues.

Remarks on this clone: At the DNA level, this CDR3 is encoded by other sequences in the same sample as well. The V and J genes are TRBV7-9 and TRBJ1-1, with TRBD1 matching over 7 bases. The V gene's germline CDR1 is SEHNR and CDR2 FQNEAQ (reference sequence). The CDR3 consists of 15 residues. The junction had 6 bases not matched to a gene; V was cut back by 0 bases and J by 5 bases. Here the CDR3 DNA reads TGTGCCAGCAGCTTAGCCAACAGGGGAAGGACTGAAGCTTTCTTT. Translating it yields CASSLANRGRTEAFF. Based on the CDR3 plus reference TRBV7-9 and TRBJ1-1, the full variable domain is DTGVSQNPRHKITKRGQNVTFRCDPISEHNRLYWYRQTLGQGPEFLTYFQNEAQLEKSRLLSDRFSAERPKGSFSTLEIQRTEQGDSAMYLCASSLANRGRTEAFFGQGTRLTVV.

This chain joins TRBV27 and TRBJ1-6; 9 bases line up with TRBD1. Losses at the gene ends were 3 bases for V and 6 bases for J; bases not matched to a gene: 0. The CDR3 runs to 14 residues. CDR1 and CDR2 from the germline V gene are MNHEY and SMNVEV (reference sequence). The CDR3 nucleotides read TGTGCCAGCAGTTTGGGACAGGGTAATTCACCCCTCCACTTT. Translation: CASSLGQGNSPLHF.

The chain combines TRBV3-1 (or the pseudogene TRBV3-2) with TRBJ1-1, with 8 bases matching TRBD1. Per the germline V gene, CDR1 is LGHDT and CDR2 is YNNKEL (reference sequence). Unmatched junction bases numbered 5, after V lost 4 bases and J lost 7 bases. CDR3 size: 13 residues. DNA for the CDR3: TGTGCCAGCAGCCCCACAGGGGGTGGTGAAGCTTTCTTT. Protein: CASSPTGGGEAFF.

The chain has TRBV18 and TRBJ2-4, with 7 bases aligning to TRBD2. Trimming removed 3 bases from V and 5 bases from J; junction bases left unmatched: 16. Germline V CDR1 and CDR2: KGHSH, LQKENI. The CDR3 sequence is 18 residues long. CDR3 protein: CASSPLIQRLGGENIQYF. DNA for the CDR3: TGTGCCAGCTCACCCTTAATTCAACGACTGGGAGGGGAAAACATTCAGTACTTC.

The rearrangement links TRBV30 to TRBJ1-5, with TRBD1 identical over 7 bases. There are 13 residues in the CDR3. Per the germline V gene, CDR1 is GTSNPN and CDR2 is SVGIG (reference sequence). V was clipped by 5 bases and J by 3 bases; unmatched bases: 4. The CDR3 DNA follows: TGTGCCTGGGGGACAGATCTCAATCAGCCCCAGCATTTT. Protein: CAWGTDLNQPQHF.

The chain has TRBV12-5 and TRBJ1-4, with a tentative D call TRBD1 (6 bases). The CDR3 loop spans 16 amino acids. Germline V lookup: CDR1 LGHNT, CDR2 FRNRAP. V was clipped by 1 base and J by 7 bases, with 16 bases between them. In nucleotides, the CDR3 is TGTGCTAGTGGTTTGGCCATAAGGGGGATTAGTGAAAAACTGTTTTTT. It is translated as CASGLAIRGISEKLFF. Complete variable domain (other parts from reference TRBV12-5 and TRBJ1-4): DARVTQTPRHKVTEMGQEVTMRCQPILGHNTVFWYRQTMMQGLELLAYFRNRAPLDDSGMPKDRFSAEMPDATLATLKIQPSEPRDSAVYFCASGLAIRGISEKLFFGSGTQLSVL.

Here the CDR3 DNA reads TGTGCCAGCTCACAGGGGAACCCATATAGCAATCAGCCCCAGCATTTT. This sequence encodes CASSQGNPYSNQPQHF. The chain carries TRBV18 and TRBJ1-5; D is possibly TRBD1 (5 bases). V lost 4 bases and J lost 0, with 13 bases in between. In germline, CDR1 is KGHSH, CDR2 LQKENI. The CDR3 has 16 amino acids.

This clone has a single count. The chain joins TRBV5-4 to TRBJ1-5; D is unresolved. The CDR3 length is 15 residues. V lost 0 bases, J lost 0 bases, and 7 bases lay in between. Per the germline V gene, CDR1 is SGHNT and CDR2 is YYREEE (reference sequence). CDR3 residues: CASSLAGYSNQPQHF. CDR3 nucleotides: TGTGCCAGCAGCTTGGCCGGGTATAGCAATCAGCCCCAGCATTTT.

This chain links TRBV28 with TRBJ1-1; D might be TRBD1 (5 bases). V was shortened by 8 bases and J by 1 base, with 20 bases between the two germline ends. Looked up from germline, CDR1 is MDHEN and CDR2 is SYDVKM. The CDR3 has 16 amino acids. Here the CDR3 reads CASPPGVQGWNTEAFF. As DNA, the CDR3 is TGTGCCAGCCCGCCCGGCGTTCAGGGATGGAACACTGAAGCTTTCTTT. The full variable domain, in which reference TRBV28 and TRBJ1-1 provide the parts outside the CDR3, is DVKVTQSSRYLVKRTGEKVFLECVQDMDHENMFWYRQDPGLGLRLIYFSYDVKMKEKGDIPEGYSVSREKKERFSLILESASTNQTSMYLCASPPGVQGWNTEAFFGQGTRLTVV.

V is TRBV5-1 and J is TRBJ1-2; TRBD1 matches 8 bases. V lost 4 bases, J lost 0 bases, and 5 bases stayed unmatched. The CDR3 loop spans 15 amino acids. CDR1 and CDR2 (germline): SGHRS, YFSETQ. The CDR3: CASSANRGANYGYTF. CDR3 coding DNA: TGCGCCAGCAGCGCAAACAGGGGGGCTAACTATGGCTACACCTTC.

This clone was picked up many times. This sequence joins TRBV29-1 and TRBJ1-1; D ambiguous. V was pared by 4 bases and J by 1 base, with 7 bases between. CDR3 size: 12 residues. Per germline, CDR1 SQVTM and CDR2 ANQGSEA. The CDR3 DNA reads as TGCAGCGTTGGTTCCGGGAACACTGAAGCTTTCTTT. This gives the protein CSVGSGNTEAFF.